This T cell receptor (beta chain) was obtained from a study of a mutant IDH1 vaccine in newly diagnosed glioma (dated by TCRdb to about 2021). In terms of the full investigation: Patients received eight vaccinations in weeks 1, 3, 5, 7, 11, 15, 19 and 23, corresponding to visits V03 through V10. Vaccination was initiated 4-6 weeks after radiotherapy alone, or concurrently with temozolomide cycles in the chemotherapy-containing groups. The approximately 32 treated patients were roughly 62% male and around 40% female, with a mean age of roughly 42 years. Prior to enrollment, standard therapy consisting of radiotherapy alone, temozolomide alone, or radiochemotherapy with temozolomide had been administered to patients, with the combination being received by most patients. Six visits were used for peripheral blood collection: V03 (baseline), V05, V07, V10, V12 and V13. For exploratory analyses, some 24 treated patients had longitudinal TCRB deep sequencing done wherever samples were available.

Summary of the overall study and its limitations: Selection of PBMC samples for TCRB deep sequencing was based on availability. Pseudoprogression appeared unrelated to alterations in the top peripheral T cell clonotypes detected by TCRB sequencing. The authors noted that analyses of patient blood samples could not be reproduced because of sample limitations. Across multiple MHC alleles, vaccine-induced immune responses were seen in around 93% of patients.

Library generation was performed with the immunoSEQ multiplex PCR assay. The hsTCRB Kit was used according to the manufacturer's protocol to amplify rearranged TCR beta chain sequences. An Illumina MiSeq was used to sequence the TCRB libraries. On the study's bioinformatics: The kit vendor's proprietary platform handled demultiplexing, trimming and gene mapping. In its TCRdb copy, this immuneACCESS table keeps in-frame sequences only and misses some clones. Where compared with another copy, unresolved V genes explain less than half of these, and the others have no known cause. The V and J calls and clone size are taken from that table; D and trimming were inferred from the DNA. The sample includes about 51,000 clones, with around four fifths observed a single time. The top ten constitute roughly 4.8% of the sample. Trimming removed 4 bases from V and 7 bases from J; the gene matches leave 2 bases unexplained. CDR1 and CDR2, per the germline V gene, are LGHNA and YNFKEQ. The CDR3 measures 14 amino acids from cysteine to phenylalanine. Of all the DNA, just the CDR3 is kept, 42 bases in frame from base 1.

Comments on this clone: Its antigen is unknown. Base qualities were left out, and no much larger clone turns up one base away.

This specimen's time point label, interpreted: week 5, during vaccination. A 20-mer mutant IDH1 peptide at 300 micrograms in Montanide made up each vaccine dose, which was injected subcutaneously together with topical imiquimod. The donors had newly diagnosed IDH1-mutant astrocytomas of WHO grade 3 or 4 that showed loss of nuclear ATRX. The samples were drawn from NOA16, a multicentre, single-arm, open-label phase I trial in Germany that tested a mutant IDH1 peptide vaccine in humans for the first time. The DNeasy Blood and Tissue Kit was used to extract genomic DNA from EDTA blood for TCRB sequencing.

Specimen: PBMCs, collected from a glioma patient whose treatment included an IDH1 peptide vaccine. This TCR was recovered from a middle-aged man with glioma. The rearranged segments are TRBV4-2 and TRBJ2-7; 15 central nucleotides agree with TRBD2. The CDR3 reads as follows: CASSPGLAGGEQYF. DNA sequence: TGTGCCAGCAGCCCGGGACTAGCGGGGGGAGAGCAGTACTTC.